The 4 T cell receptor beta chains in this list originate from one sample, sequenced in a study of blood T cell repertoires in COVID-19. The protocol was immunoSEQ multiplex PCR, while the TCRdb copy is restricted to in-frame clones and leaves out a portion. In the table there are around 290,000 clones, approximately 91% of which are singletons. Sequencing used PBMCs or T cells enriched from blood (not recorded which). These receptors were collected from a woman aged 25 to 39 who had recovered from COVID-19.

The chain is built from TRBV24-1 and TRBJ1-2, with 7 bases lining up with TRBD1. Germline V CDR1 and CDR2: KGHDR, SFDVKD. V gave up 5 bases and J gave up 4 bases; unmatched junction bases: 9. This CDR3 contains 15 residues. CDR3 sequence reads: CATSGSGTEPYGYTF. The CDR3 nucleotides are TGTGCCACCAGTGGCTCCGGGACAGAGCCCTATGGCTACACCTTC.

This chain links TRBV30 with TRBJ1-5; D might be TRBD1 (5 bases). From germline, CDR1 is GTSNPN and CDR2 SVGIG (reference sequence). The V end lost 0 bases, the J end lost 1 base, and 22 bases lay between the germline ends. The CDR3 runs 19 residues. CDR3 loop: CAWSVFGGGFFSSNQPQHF. The CDR3 region has the DNA TGTGCCTGGAGTGTTTTTGGGGGGGGGTTTTTTTCGAGCAATCAGCCCCAGCATTTT.

V and J are TRBV7-3 and TRBJ1-3; possible D gene TRBD1, 5 bases. The CDR3 length is 18 residues. The germline V gene has CDR1 SGHTA and CDR2 FQGTGA. The ends were cut back, 6 bases at V and 4 bases at J, with 25 bases in the middle. CDR3: CASSTGWGREDSGNTIYF. In DNA, the CDR3 is TGTGCCAGCAGTACCGGATGGGGCAGGGAAGACTCCGGAAACACCATATATTTT.

The V gene is TRBV27, the J gene TRBJ1-5, with 8 positions matching TRBD1. In germline, CDR1 is MNHEY, CDR2 SMNVEV (reference sequence). J lost 6 bases, V lost 7 bases, and 8 bases had no gene match. This CDR3 comprises 14 residues. Here the CDR3 reads CASTRQGMAQPQHF. The CDR3 DNA reads as TGTGCCAGCACCCGACAGGGGATGGCTCAGCCCCAGCATTTT.